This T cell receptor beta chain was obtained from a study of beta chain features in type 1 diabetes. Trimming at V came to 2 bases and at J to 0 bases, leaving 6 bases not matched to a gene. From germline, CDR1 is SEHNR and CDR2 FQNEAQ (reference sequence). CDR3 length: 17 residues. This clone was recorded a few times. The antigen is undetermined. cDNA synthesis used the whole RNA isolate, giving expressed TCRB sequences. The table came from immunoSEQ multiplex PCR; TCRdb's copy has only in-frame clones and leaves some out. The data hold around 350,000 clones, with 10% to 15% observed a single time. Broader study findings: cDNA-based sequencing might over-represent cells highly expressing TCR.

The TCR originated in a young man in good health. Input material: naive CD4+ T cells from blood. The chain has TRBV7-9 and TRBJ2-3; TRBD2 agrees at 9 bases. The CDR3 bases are TGTGCCAGCAGCTTATTTGGACTAGCGTTTAGCACAGATACGCAGTATTTT. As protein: CASSLFGLAFSTDTQYF.